The rows below give T cell receptor beta chains drawn from one sample of a study of blood T cell repertoires in COVID-19. Measured with immunoSEQ multiplex PCR; TCRdb has only the in-frame clones, and not every one. Here the sample spans tens of thousands of clones, approximately 90% being singletons. Sequencing was performed on peripheral blood. The source is a woman aged 55-70 years with COVID-19, enrolled during active disease. The CDR3 runs from the conserved cysteine through the conserved F or W. A D gene is named only where the DNA matches it firmly. Size tells how often a clone was seen (once, few, many) or the class of an expanded clone, and some rows leave it out.

d_call: TRBD2
clone_size: -
v_call: TRBV28
j_call: TRBJ2-3
cdr3_nt: TGTGCCAGCAGTTTACGACTAGCGGATTACTTAAGTACGCAGTATTTT
cdr3_aa: CASSLRLADYLSTQYF

d_call: -
clone_size: -
v_call: TRBV29-1
j_call: TRBJ1-1
cdr3_nt: TGCAGCGTTGTTGGTCAAGGGGCCCAGAACACTGAAGCTTTCTTT
cdr3_aa: CSVVGQGAQNTEAFF

d_call: TRBD2
clone_size: once
v_call: TRBV7-9
j_call: TRBJ2-2
cdr3_nt: TGTGCCAGCAGCAGCGGACTAGCGGGAGGTTCCGCCGGGGAGCTGTTTTTT
cdr3_aa: CASSSGLAGGSAGELFF

d_call: -
clone_size: -
v_call: TRBV19
j_call: TRBJ1-5
cdr3_nt: TGTGCCAGTAATCCGCGTTGGGCAGGGGATCAGCCCCAGCATTTT
cdr3_aa: CASNPRWAGDQPQHF

d_call: TRBD1
clone_size: many
v_call: TRBV5-1
j_call: TRBJ1-4
cdr3_nt: TGCGCCAGCAGCTTGGTTCTAGGGGGCTCGAATGAAAAACTGTTTTTT
cdr3_aa: CASSLVLGGSNEKLFF

d_call: TRBD1
clone_size: -
v_call: TRBV19
j_call: TRBJ1-1
cdr3_nt: TGTGCCAGTACTCTGGACAGGGTGAGGACTGAAGCTTTCTTT
cdr3_aa: CASTLDRVRTEAFF

d_call: -
clone_size: -
v_call: TRBV29-1
j_call: TRBJ1-2
cdr3_nt: TGCAGCGTAGACAGTTACGGTAACTATGGCTACACCTTC
cdr3_aa: CSVDSYGNYGYTF

d_call: -
clone_size: -
v_call: TRBV6-1
j_call: TRBJ2-7
cdr3_nt: TGTGCCAGCAGTGAAGGACAGATCTACGAGCAGTACTTC
cdr3_aa: CASSEGQIYEQYF

d_call: TRBD2
clone_size: once
v_call: TRBV19
j_call: TRBJ2-7
cdr3_nt: TGTGCCAGTAGTATTGATAGCGGGATCGAGCAGTACTTC
cdr3_aa: CASSIDSGIEQYF

d_call: -
clone_size: -
v_call: TRBV21-1
j_call: TRBJ2-1
cdr3_nt: TGTGCCAGCAGGAAAGCCCTAGCGGGATCACCTACGAATGAGCAGTTCTTC
cdr3_aa: CASRKALAGSPTNEQFF

d_call: TRBD2
clone_size: -
v_call: TRBV6-5
j_call: TRBJ2-1
cdr3_nt: TGTGCCAGCAGCTCCTCTGGGACTAGTTTGGATGAGCAGTTCTTC
cdr3_aa: CASSSSGTSLDEQFF

d_call: -
clone_size: -
v_call: TRBV6-5
j_call: TRBJ1-1
cdr3_nt: TGTGCCAGCAGTTATAACGGGGGCACTGAAGCTTTCTTT
cdr3_aa: CASSYNGGTEAFF

d_call: TRBD2
clone_size: once
v_call: TRBV11-2
j_call: TRBJ2-1
cdr3_nt: TGTGCCAGCAGCTCCCAGCTAGCGGGGAGGGAGCAGTTCTTC
cdr3_aa: CASSSQLAGREQFF

d_call: -
clone_size: -
v_call: TRBV9
j_call: TRBJ1-3
cdr3_nt: TGTGCCAGCAGCGTTAACCAGGGTCCGGGAAACACCATATATTTT
cdr3_aa: CASSVNQGPGNTIYF

d_call: TRBD2
clone_size: -
v_call: TRBV9
j_call: TRBJ2-2
cdr3_nt: TGTGCCAGCAGCGCCTTGGGGGGGACGGCCACCGGGGAGCTGTTTTTT
cdr3_aa: CASSALGGTATGELFF

d_call: -
clone_size: once
v_call: TRBV5-1
j_call: TRBJ2-2
cdr3_nt: TGCGCCAGCAGCTCCAGGGTGCCCGGGAGTACGGGCGGGGAGCTGTTTTTT
cdr3_aa: CASSSRVPGSTGGELFF

d_call: TRBD2
clone_size: -
v_call: TRBV3-1/TRBV3-2
j_call: TRBJ2-2
cdr3_nt: TGTGCCAGCAGCCAAGATCTGGGGCTAGCGGGGCTCTTCACCGGGGAGCTGTTTTTT
cdr3_aa: CASSQDLGLAGLFTGELFF

d_call: -
clone_size: -
v_call: TRBV28
j_call: TRBJ1-4
cdr3_nt: TGTGCCAGCAGACAACAGGGAGTTGAAAAACTGTTTTTT
cdr3_aa: CASRQQGVEKLFF

d_call: TRBD1
clone_size: -
v_call: TRBV19
j_call: TRBJ1-1
cdr3_nt: TGTGCCAGTAGTATGGGACAGGGTTTGGGGAACACTGAAGCTTTCTTT
cdr3_aa: CASSMGQGLGNTEAFF

d_call: -
clone_size: -
v_call: TRBV15
j_call: TRBJ1-1
cdr3_nt: TGTGCCACCAGCAGGACGGGACACCTGAACACTGAAGCTTTCTTT
cdr3_aa: CATSRTGHLNTEAFF

d_call: -
clone_size: -
v_call: TRBV27
j_call: TRBJ1-1
cdr3_nt: TGTGCCAGCAGGCTGACAGCGAACACTGAAGCTTTCTTT
cdr3_aa: CASRLTANTEAFF

d_call: -
clone_size: -
v_call: TRBV29-1
j_call: TRBJ2-7
cdr3_nt: TGCAGCACCACCGGGCCCCAGGGCGAGCAGTACTTC
cdr3_aa: CSTTGPQGEQYF

d_call: TRBD2
clone_size: -
v_call: TRBV19
j_call: TRBJ2-2
cdr3_nt: TGTGCCAGTAGTATAGTCAGTACTAGCGGGATCCCCACCGGGGAGCTGTTTTTT
cdr3_aa: CASSIVSTSGIPTGELFF

d_call: -
clone_size: -
v_call: TRBV5-4
j_call: TRBJ1-2
cdr3_nt: TGTGCCAGCAGCTTGGTTGGGCGGGGTGGCTACACCTTC
cdr3_aa: CASSLVGRGGYTF

d_call: -
clone_size: few
v_call: TRBV24-1
j_call: TRBJ2-5
cdr3_nt: TGTGCCACCAGTGATTTAGTCGGACAGCAAGAGACCCAGTACTTC
cdr3_aa: CATSDLVGQQETQYF

d_call: -
clone_size: -
v_call: TRBV3-1/TRBV3-2
j_call: TRBJ1-1
cdr3_nt: TGTGCCAGCAGCCAAGCAACAGCTACTGAAGCTTTCTTT
cdr3_aa: CASSQATATEAFF

d_call: TRBD2
clone_size: -
v_call: TRBV2
j_call: TRBJ2-1
cdr3_nt: TGTGCCAGCAGTTATTCGGGACTAGCGGGAGTCTACAATGAGCAGTTCTTC
cdr3_aa: CASSYSGLAGVYNEQFF

d_call: -
clone_size: -
v_call: TRBV4-1
j_call: TRBJ1-5
cdr3_nt: TGCGCCAGCAGCCACTATGAACTTGGCAATCAGCCCCAGCATTTT
cdr3_aa: CASSHYELGNQPQHF

d_call: TRBD1
clone_size: -
v_call: TRBV18
j_call: TRBJ2-1
cdr3_nt: TGTGCCAGCTCACCTGGACAGGACTTCTCCTACAATGAGCAGTTCTTC
cdr3_aa: CASSPGQDFSYNEQFF

d_call: -
clone_size: once
v_call: TRBV3-1/TRBV3-2
j_call: TRBJ2-3
cdr3_nt: TGTGCCAGCAGCCAGTGGACTAAAACAGATACGCAGTATTTT
cdr3_aa: CASSQWTKTDTQYF

d_call: TRBD2
clone_size: -
v_call: TRBV9
j_call: TRBJ2-4
cdr3_nt: TGTGCCAGCAGCGTAGCAGCGGGAGCAGACATTCAGTACTTC
cdr3_aa: CASSVAAGADIQYF

d_call: -
clone_size: -
v_call: TRBV5-4
j_call: TRBJ2-7
cdr3_nt: TGTGCCAGCAGTGCTGGTTACGGGGGGCGTGAGCAGTACTTC
cdr3_aa: CASSAGYGGREQYF

d_call: TRBD1
clone_size: -
v_call: TRBV5-6
j_call: TRBJ1-2
cdr3_nt: TGTGCCAGCAGCTTCGGACAGGGCTCCGTTGGCTACACCTTC
cdr3_aa: CASSFGQGSVGYTF

d_call: -
clone_size: -
v_call: TRBV19
j_call: TRBJ1-1
cdr3_nt: TGTGCCAGTAGTATGGGACACGGCACTGAAGCTTTCTTT
cdr3_aa: CASSMGHGTEAFF

d_call: -
clone_size: -
v_call: TRBV6-5
j_call: TRBJ1-3
cdr3_nt: TGTGCCAGCAGAAGGACAAGCTCTGGAAACACCATATATTTT
cdr3_aa: CASRRTSSGNTIYF

d_call: -
clone_size: -
v_call: TRBV9
j_call: TRBJ2-7
cdr3_nt: TGTGCCAGCAGTCCCGGTGGGGCCCTTCTCTACGAGCAGTACTTC
cdr3_aa: CASSPGGALLYEQYF

d_call: TRBD2
clone_size: -
v_call: TRBV30
j_call: TRBJ2-3
cdr3_nt: TGTGCCTGGAGCCATTATAGCGGGATACTCACAGATACGCAGTATTTT
cdr3_aa: CAWSHYSGILTDTQYF

d_call: TRBD1
clone_size: -
v_call: TRBV29-1
j_call: TRBJ2-5
cdr3_nt: TGCAGCGGGGGACAGGTTGATAAGACCCAGTACTTC
cdr3_aa: CSGGQVDKTQYF

d_call: -
clone_size: -
v_call: TRBV5-8
j_call: TRBJ1-5
cdr3_nt: TGTGCCAGCAGCTCTGGACACATTAGCAATCAGCCCCAGCATTTT
cdr3_aa: CASSSGHISNQPQHF

d_call: TRBD2
clone_size: -
v_call: TRBV28
j_call: TRBJ2-1
cdr3_nt: TGTGCCACCACCGGGACTAGCGGGAGGGCCAGACGGACCTACAATGAGCAGTTCTTC
cdr3_aa: CATTGTSGRARRTYNEQFF

d_call: -
clone_size: -
v_call: TRBV19
j_call: TRBJ2-3
cdr3_nt: TGTGCCAGTAGTATTTTCCTAAGCCCTAGCACAGATACGCAGTATTTT
cdr3_aa: CASSIFLSPSTDTQYF

d_call: -
clone_size: -
v_call: TRBV11-2
j_call: TRBJ2-3
cdr3_nt: TGTGCCAGCAGCTTAGGTTCGTTGACAGATACGCAGTATTTT
cdr3_aa: CASSLGSLTDTQYF

d_call: TRBD1
clone_size: -
v_call: TRBV5-1
j_call: TRBJ2-1
cdr3_nt: TGCGCCAGCAGCCGAGGGACAGTCTACAATGAGCAGTTCTTC
cdr3_aa: CASSRGTVYNEQFF

d_call: -
clone_size: -
v_call: TRBV11-2
j_call: TRBJ2-7
cdr3_nt: TGTGCCAGCAGCCCCAGGGGAAGGGATGGGATTTACGAGCAGTACTTC
cdr3_aa: CASSPRGRDGIYEQYF

d_call: -
clone_size: -
v_call: TRBV5-4
j_call: TRBJ2-5
cdr3_nt: TGTGCCAGCAGCTTGGACCCGGGAAGGGAGACCCAGTACTTC
cdr3_aa: CASSLDPGRETQYF

d_call: -
clone_size: -
v_call: TRBV7-2
j_call: TRBJ2-3
cdr3_nt: TGTGCCAGCAGCTCTTACACAGATACGCAGTATTTT
cdr3_aa: CASSSYTDTQYF

d_call: TRBD2
clone_size: few
v_call: TRBV9
j_call: TRBJ2-2
cdr3_nt: TGTGCCAGCAGCGCTCATAGCGGGAGGGACACCGGGGAGCTGTTTTTT
cdr3_aa: CASSAHSGRDTGELFF

d_call: -
clone_size: -
v_call: TRBV13
j_call: TRBJ2-1
cdr3_nt: TGTGCCAGCAGCTTAGGGCAGCGAAATGATGAGCAGTTCTTC
cdr3_aa: CASSLGQRNDEQFF